A single sample gave rise to the 8 T cell receptor beta chains below, sequenced in a study of regulatory T cells in long-lasting Graves disease. Time point specified: newly diagnosed GD, antithyroid drugs for less than 3 months. RNA from PBMCs was the source of the TCR library. CDR3 regions were amplified by Arm-PCR using iRepertoire HTBI primers to build TCR beta libraries. In TCRdb, the multiplex PCR reads were re-called with MiXCR into one record per CDR3 protein. Here the sample spans 420,000 or so distinct CDR3 sequences, roughly 17% being singletons. This sample also appeared in a second study, on T cells in Graves' hyperthyroidism and ophthalmopathy.

The input for sequencing was peripheral blood mononuclear cells (PBMCs), taken at new diagnosis, from a patient treated with antithyroid drugs. Receptors were obtained from a woman aged 18-29 years with Graves disease.

The sample holds a few counts of this clonotype. The V and J genes are TRBV7-2 and TRBJ2-3, with D tentatively TRBD1 (5 bases). Germline V CDR1 and CDR2: SGHTA, FQGNSA. The CDR3 extends over 15 amino acids. V was shortened by 3 bases and J by 2 bases, with 12 bases between the two germline ends. This CDR3 is CASSFHRTPTDTQYF. CDR3 DNA sequence: TGTGCCAGCAGCTTTCACAGGACCCCCACAGATACGCAGTATTTT.

The V call is TRBV4-3, the J call TRBJ1-1, with TRBD1 matching 9 bases. CDR1 and CDR2 (germline): LGHNA, YSLEER. J lost 7 bases, V lost 3 bases, and 9 bases had no gene match. This CDR3 has 15 amino acids. CDR3 loop: CASSQQHTGGFEAFF. The CDR3 region has the DNA TGCGCCAGCAGCCAGCAACATACAGGGGGCTTTGAAGCTTTCTTT.

This clonotype was recorded many times. The chain joins TRBV6-2 or TRBV6-3 to TRBJ2-1, with D possibly TRBD1 on 6 matching bases. The germline V and J ends were trimmed by 2 bases and 7 bases, with 12 bases remaining between them. CDR1 is MNHEY and CDR2 is SVGEGT in the germline V gene. The CDR3 spans 14 residues. In nucleotides, the CDR3 is TGTGCCAGCAGTTACGTGGGGGCGCAGAATGAGCAGTTCTTC. Amino acids: CASSYVGAQNEQFF.

This clonotype was counted between two and nine times. The chain carries TRBV3-1 and TRBJ1-2; 9 bases agree with TRBD1. Germline lookup yields CDR1 LGHDT and CDR2 YNNKEL (reference sequence). V was pared by 1 base and J by 5 bases, with 5 bases of the junction left unmatched. The CDR3 sequence is 15 residues long. CDR3 amino acids: CASSQVGDREYGYTF. The CDR3 bases are TGTGCCAGCAGCCAAGTTGGGGACAGGGAGTATGGCTACACCTTC.

This clonotype occurred a few times. This sequence joins TRBV29-1 and TRBJ2-2; D may be TRBD2 (6 bases). The CDR3 is 13 amino acids. Germline V gives CDR1 SQVTM, CDR2 ANQGSEA. V lost 4 bases and J 5 bases, leaving 11 bases between the germline ends. CDR3 residues: CSVVAVGTGELFF. The CDR3, as DNA: TGCAGCGTTGTAGCGGTGGGAACCGGGGAGCTGTTTTTT.

This clonotype came up many times. The chain links TRBV28 to TRBJ1-2, with D possibly being TRBD1 (6 bases). Germline loops: CDR1 MDHEN, CDR2 SYDVKM. The CDR3 loop spans 12 amino acids. The V gene lost 5 bases and the J gene lost 6 bases, with 10 bases spanning the gap. In DNA, the CDR3 is TGTGCCAGCAGTAGGGAGGGGGATGGCTACACCTTC. Protein product: CASSREGDGYTF.

The sample holds a few counts of this clonotype. This chain uses TRBV6-1 with TRBJ2-1; 9 positions match TRBD1. The CDR3 runs to 15 residues. V trimming: 6 bases; J trimming: 7 bases; junction bases outside the gene matches: 10. CDR1 is MNHNS and CDR2 is SASEGT in the germline V gene. The CDR3 DNA sequence: TGTGCCAGCAGCATGGACAGGGGTCACCTAAATGAGCAGTTCTTC. It translates to CASSMDRGHLNEQFF.

The sample holds many counts of this clonotype. The rearrangement links TRBV20-1 to TRBJ2-5; 9 nucleotides line up with TRBD2. From germline, CDR1 is DFQATT and CDR2 SNEGSKA (reference sequence). With V trimmed by 3 bases and J by 5 bases, 10 bases remained unmatched. The CDR3 has 15 residues. The CDR3 loop is CSARATSGFGETQYF. CDR3 coding DNA: TGCAGTGCTAGGGCAACTAGCGGGTTTGGGGAGACCCAGTACTTC.